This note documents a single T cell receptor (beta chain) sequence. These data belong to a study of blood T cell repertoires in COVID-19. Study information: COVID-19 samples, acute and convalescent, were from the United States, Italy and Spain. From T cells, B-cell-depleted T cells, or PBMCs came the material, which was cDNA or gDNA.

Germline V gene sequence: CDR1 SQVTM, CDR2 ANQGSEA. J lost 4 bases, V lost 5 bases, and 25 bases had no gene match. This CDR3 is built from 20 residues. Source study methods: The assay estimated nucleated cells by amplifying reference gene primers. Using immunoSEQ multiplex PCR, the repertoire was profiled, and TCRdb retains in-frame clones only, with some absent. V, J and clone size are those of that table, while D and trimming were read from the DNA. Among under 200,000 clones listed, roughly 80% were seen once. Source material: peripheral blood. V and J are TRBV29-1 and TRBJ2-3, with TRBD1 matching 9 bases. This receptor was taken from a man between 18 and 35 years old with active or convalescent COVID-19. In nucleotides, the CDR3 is TGCAGCGTTTCGACACGGAACTCCGGGACAGGGTCCCTGAGACCAGATACGCAGTATTTT. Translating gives CSVSTRNSGTGSLRPDTQYF.